Presented here are 10 T cell receptor beta chains from one specimen sequenced in a study of shared clonotypes between healthy human individuals. The assay was immunoSEQ multiplex PCR, and TCRdb's table has in-frame clones only and misses some. Seen here are roughly 400,000 clones, 96% observed once, and the top ten hold less than 0.35%. The sequenced sample consisted of memory CD8+ T cells sorted from blood. Sample subset: CD45RO+ cells pooled with CCR7-negative TemRA cells. These receptor sequences come from a man under 40 in good health.

This clone was detected once. The chain joins TRBV10-3 to TRBJ1-5, with TRBD1 as a possible D gene (6 bases). Per the germline V gene, CDR1 is ENHRY and CDR2 is SYGVKD. V dropped 6 bases and J dropped 4 bases, with 13 bases sitting between them. The CDR3 sequence is 14 residues long. DNA of the CDR3: TGTGCCATCAGCCCCCGGGACACTAATCAGCCCCAGCATTTT. It encodes CAISPRDTNQPQHF.

This clone was detected only once. The V gene is TRBV21-1, the J gene TRBJ2-3; the table assigns TRBD2, which was not confirmed against the DNA. TRBV21-1 is deemed a pseudogene. This CDR3 has 16 amino acids. In DNA form, the CDR3 reads TGTGCCAGCAGCAAACGCGGGCAGGATCTCACAGATACGCAGTATTTT. Residues: CASSKRGQDLTDTQYF.

This clone showed up just once. The chain uses TRBV2 and TRBJ1-3; D unresolved. The CDR3 runs to 13 residues. Trimming took 2 bases from V and 0 from J, leaving 2 bases between them. The germline V gene encodes CDR1 SNHLY and CDR2 FYNNEI. The chain's CDR3 is CASSETSGNTIYF. In DNA, the CDR3 is TGTGCCAGCAGTGAAACCTCTGGAAACACCATATATTTT. Filled out from reference TRBV2 and TRBJ1-3, the complete variable domain reads EPEVTQTPSHQVTQMGQEVILRCVPISNHLYFYWYRQILGQKVEFLVSFYNNEISEKSEIFDDQFSVERPDGSNFTLKIRSTKLEDSAMYFCASSETSGNTIYFGEGSWLTVV.

This rearrangement joins TRBV6-5 to TRBJ2-5; D is unresolved. The V end was cut by 7 bases, the J end by 5 bases, with 17 bases between. This CDR3 has 14 residues. The germline V gene encodes CDR1 MNHEY and CDR2 SVGAGI. The CDR3 region has the DNA TGTGCCAGCAAAGGTCCGCGTGAGATTGAGACCCAGTACTTC. Translating gives CASKGPREIETQYF.

The CDR3 here is CASKHRDSFNYGYTF. Written as DNA, the CDR3 is TGCGCCAGCAAACACCGGGACAGTTTTAACTATGGCTACACCTTC. The chain is built from TRBV4-1 and TRBJ1-2, with 7 nucleotides matching TRBD1. V shed 7 bases and J 1 base; nucleotides not matched to a gene: 9. The germline gives CDR1 MGHRA, CDR2 YSYEKL. The CDR3 is 15 residues long.

The chain combines TRBV5-4 with TRBJ2-7; 8 nucleotides agree with TRBD2. Germline V lookup: CDR1 SGHNT, CDR2 YYREEE (reference sequence). The J segment lost 3 bases and the V segment lost 0 bases, leaving 5 bases of the junction unmatched. This CDR3 spans 15 amino acids. This chain's CDR3 is CASSLAGTRDYEQYF. In DNA form, the CDR3 reads TGTGCCAGCAGCTTGGCCGGGACTAGGGACTACGAGCAGTACTTC.

The chain combines TRBV4-2 with TRBJ2-3; D uncertain. CDR1 LGHNA and CDR2 YNFKEQ come from the germline V gene. This CDR3 region has 14 residues. V was pared by 2 bases and J by 2 bases, with 8 bases between. Written as DNA, the CDR3 is TGTGCCAGCAGCCAACGGCAGCTCACAGATACGCAGTATTTT. It yields the protein CASSQRQLTDTQYF.

The chain couples TRBV2 to TRBJ2-3; D uncertain. V lost 7 bases and J lost 2, with 10 bases in between. Germline CDR1 and CDR2: SNHLY and FYNNEI. The CDR3 loop spans 13 amino acids. The CDR3 region is CASKKGTTDTQYF. The CDR3 DNA is TGTGCCAGCAAGAAGGGAACCACAGATACGCAGTATTTT.

A note on this clone: This is likely a read error, given that the CDR3 carries no conserved phenylalanine or tryptophan at its end. The rearrangement uses TRBV5-4 and TRBJ2-7, with D maybe TRBD2 (7 bases). V lost 2 bases and J lost 3, with 18 bases in between. This CDR3 is built from 16 residues. From germline, CDR1 is SGHNT and CDR2 YYREEE (reference sequence). The CDR3 DNA follows: TGTGCCAGCAGCTTAGCTGGTCTAGGGGGGGGCTACGAGCAGTACCTC. It specifies CASSLAGLGGGYEQYL.

The chain couples TRBV6-4 to TRBJ2-7; TRBD1 matches 7 bases. The CDR3 runs to 14 residues. In germline, CDR1 is MRHNA, CDR2 SNTAGT. J was trimmed by 2 bases and V by 3 bases; bases with no gene match: 4. CDR3 coding DNA: TGTGCCAGCAGTGATCGGGACAGTACCTACGAGCAGTACTTC. It specifies CASSDRDSTYEQYF.